This note documents a single T cell receptor (beta chain) sequence. Its specificity is unknown. Here immunoSEQ multiplex PCR was the method, and the copy in TCRdb shows in-frame clones only, minus some. The data contain 65,000 to 75,000 clones, around 94% of them singletons. V was pared by 4 bases and J by 3 bases, with 2 bases of the junction left unmatched. The CDR3 covers 13 residues. Per the germline V gene, CDR1 is KGHSH and CDR2 is LQKENI. This entry belongs to a study of cytomegalovirus exposure and HLA in healthy donors. Overall study results and limits: It was reported that the classifier diagnosed cytomegalovirus status with high specificity and sensitivity in both the original and validation cohorts.

The source is a woman aged 18 to 35 in good health and CMV-seropositive. The V and J genes are TRBV18 and TRBJ2-5; 7 bases fit TRBD1. Sequencing was carried out using PBMCs. DNA for the CDR3: TGTGCCAGCTCACTAGGGACAGAAGAGACCCAGTACTTC. It encodes CASSLGTEETQYF. Full variable domain (rest looked up from reference TRBV18 and TRBJ2-5): NAGVMQNPRHLVRRRGQEARLRCSPMKGHSHVYWYRQLPEEGLKFMVYLQKENIIDESGMPKERFSAEFPKEGPSILRIQQVVRGDSAAYFCASSLGTEETQYFGPGTRLLVL.